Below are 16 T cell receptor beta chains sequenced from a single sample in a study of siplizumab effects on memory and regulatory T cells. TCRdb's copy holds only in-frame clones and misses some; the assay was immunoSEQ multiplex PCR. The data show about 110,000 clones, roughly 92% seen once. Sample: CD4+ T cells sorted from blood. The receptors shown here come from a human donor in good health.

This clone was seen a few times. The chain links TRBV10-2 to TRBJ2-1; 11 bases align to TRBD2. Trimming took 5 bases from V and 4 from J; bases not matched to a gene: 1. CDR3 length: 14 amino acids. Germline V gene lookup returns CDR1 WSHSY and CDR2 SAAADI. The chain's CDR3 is CASSPSGRYNEQFF. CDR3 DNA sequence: TGCGCCAGCAGTCCTAGCGGGAGGTACAATGAGCAGTTCTTC.

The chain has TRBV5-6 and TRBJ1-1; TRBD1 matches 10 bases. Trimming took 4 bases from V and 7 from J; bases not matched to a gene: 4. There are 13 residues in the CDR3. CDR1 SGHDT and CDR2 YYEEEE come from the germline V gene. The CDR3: CASSLGQGREAFF. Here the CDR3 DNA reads TGTGCCAGCAGCCTGGGACAGGGGCGTGAAGCTTTCTTT.

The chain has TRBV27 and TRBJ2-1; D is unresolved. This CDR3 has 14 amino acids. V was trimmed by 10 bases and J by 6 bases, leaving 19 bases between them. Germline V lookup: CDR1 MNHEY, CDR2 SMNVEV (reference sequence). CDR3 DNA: TGTGCCACCTCTTTATCTCGGTGGGGCAATGAGCAGTTCTTC. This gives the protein CATSLSRWGNEQFF.

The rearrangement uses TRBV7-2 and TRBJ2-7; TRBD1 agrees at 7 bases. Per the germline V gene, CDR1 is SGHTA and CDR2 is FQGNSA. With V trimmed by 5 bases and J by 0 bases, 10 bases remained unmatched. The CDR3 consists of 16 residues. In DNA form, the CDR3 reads TGTGCCAGCAGCCTGTCGACAGGGTCGCGCTCCTACGAGCAGTACTTC. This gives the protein CASSLSTGSRSYEQYF.

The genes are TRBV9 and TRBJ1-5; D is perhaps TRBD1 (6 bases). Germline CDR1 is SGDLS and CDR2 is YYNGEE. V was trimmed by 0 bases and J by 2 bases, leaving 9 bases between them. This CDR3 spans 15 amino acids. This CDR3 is CASSVGGGGNQPQHF. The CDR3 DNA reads TGTGCCAGCAGCGTAGGGGGGGGCGGCAATCAGCCCCAGCATTTT.

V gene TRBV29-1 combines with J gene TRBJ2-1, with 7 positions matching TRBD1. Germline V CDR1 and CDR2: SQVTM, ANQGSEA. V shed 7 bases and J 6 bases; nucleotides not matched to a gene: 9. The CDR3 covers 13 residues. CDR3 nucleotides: TGCAGCGCACGGACGAACAGGGGCAATGAGCAGTTCTTC. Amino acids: CSARTNRGNEQFF.

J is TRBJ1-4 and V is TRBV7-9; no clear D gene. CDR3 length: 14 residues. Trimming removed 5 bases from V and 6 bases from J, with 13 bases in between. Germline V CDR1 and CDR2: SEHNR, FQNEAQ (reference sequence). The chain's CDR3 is CASSPREEDEKLFF. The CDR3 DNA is TGTGCCAGCAGCCCACGAGAAGAGGATGAAAAACTGTTTTTT.

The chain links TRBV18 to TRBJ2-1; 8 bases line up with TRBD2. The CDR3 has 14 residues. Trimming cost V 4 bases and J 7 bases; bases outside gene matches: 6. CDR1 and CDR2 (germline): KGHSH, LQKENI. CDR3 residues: CASSRAGAGNEQFF. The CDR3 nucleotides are TGTGCCAGCTCACGAGCGGGGGCAGGAAATGAGCAGTTCTTC.

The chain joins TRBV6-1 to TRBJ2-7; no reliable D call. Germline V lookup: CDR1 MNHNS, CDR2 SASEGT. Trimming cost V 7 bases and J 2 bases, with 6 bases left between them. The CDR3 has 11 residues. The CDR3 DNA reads TGTGCCAGCACTAATACCTACGAGCAGTACTTC. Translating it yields CASTNTYEQYF.

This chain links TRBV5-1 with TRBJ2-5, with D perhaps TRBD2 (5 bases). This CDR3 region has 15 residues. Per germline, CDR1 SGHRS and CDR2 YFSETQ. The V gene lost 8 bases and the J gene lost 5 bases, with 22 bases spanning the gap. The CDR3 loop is CARGDRGLNWETQYF. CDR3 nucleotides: TGCGCCAGGGGCGATAGAGGACTCAACTGGGAGACCCAGTACTTC.

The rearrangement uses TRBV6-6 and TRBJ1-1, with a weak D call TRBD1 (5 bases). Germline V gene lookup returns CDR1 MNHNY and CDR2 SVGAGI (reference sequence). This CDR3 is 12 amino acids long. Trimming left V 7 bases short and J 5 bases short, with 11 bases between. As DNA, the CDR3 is TGTGCCAGCACTCAGGGAGGGACTGAAGCTTTCTTT. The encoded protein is CASTQGGTEAFF.

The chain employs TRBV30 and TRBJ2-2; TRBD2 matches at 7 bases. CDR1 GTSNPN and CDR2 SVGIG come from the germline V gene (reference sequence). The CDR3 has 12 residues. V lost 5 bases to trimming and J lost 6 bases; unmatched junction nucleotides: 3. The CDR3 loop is CAWAGVPGELFF. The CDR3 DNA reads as TGTGCCTGGGCGGGAGTTCCCGGGGAGCTGTTTTTT.

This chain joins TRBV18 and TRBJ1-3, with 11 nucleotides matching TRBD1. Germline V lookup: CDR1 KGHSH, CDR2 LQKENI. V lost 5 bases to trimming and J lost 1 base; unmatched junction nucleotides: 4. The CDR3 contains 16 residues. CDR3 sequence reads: CASSGGQGASGNTIYF. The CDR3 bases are TGTGCCAGCTCAGGTGGACAGGGGGCGTCTGGAAACACCATATATTTT.

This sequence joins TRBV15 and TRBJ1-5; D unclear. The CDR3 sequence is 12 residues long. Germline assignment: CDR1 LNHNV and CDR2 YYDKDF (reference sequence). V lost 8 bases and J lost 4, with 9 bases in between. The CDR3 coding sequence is TGTGCCACCGGCCAGGATAATCAGCCCCAGCATTTT. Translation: CATGQDNQPQHF.

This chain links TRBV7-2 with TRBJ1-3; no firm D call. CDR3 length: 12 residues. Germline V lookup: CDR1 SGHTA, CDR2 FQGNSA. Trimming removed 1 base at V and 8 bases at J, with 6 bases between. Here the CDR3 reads CASSLDDYTIYF. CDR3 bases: TGTGCCAGCAGCTTAGACGATTACACCATATATTTT.

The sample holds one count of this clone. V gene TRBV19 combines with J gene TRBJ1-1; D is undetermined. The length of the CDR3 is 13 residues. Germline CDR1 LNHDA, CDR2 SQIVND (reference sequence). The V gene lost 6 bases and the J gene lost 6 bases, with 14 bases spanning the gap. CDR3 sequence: CASRTFNNAEAFF. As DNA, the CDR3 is TGTGCCAGTAGGACATTCAATAACGCTGAAGCTTTCTTT.